These 22 T cell receptor beta chains were all obtained from the same sample, sequenced in a study of molecular identifiers for immune sequencing clone quantification. TCRdb ran MiXCR on the PCR reads and lists one entry per CDR3 protein. The sample holds about 510,000 distinct CDR3 sequences, roughly 23% seen once. Sequencing was done on a sample of naive CD8+ T cells from blood, with Jurkat cell RNA spiked in. Subset described: FACS-sorted CD8+CD4-CCR7+CD45RA+ naive T cells. Receptors were obtained from a human donor in good health. Some libraries in this study had Jurkat cell RNA spiked in.

This clonotype showed up many times. The genes are TRBV6-1 and TRBJ1-2; TRBD1 might be the D (5 bases). The CDR3 runs to 14 residues. The V and J ends lost 2 bases and 2 bases respectively, with 9 bases between them. Germline lookup yields CDR1 MNHNS and CDR2 SASEGT. The chain's CDR3 is CASSEWGENYGYTF. DNA for the CDR3: TGTGCCAGCAGTGAATGGGGCGAAAACTATGGCTACACCTTC.

This clonotype was seen just once. A much bigger clone sits one base away, suggesting this may be a read error. The rearrangement uses TRBV4-2 and TRBJ2-7; D unresolved. The CDR3 is 15 residues long. Germline CDR1 is LGHNA and CDR2 is YNFKEQ. The CDR3 region is CASGQSRSVSYEQYF. CDR3 in DNA: TGTGCCAGCGGCCAATCCCGGAGTGTGTCCTACGAGCAGTACTTC.

The chain links TRBV9 to TRBJ1-1; the D gene is possibly TRBD1 (5 bases). CDR1 is SGDLS and CDR2 is YYNGEE in the germline V gene. Trimming removed 4 bases from V and 3 bases from J, with 16 bases in between. The length of the CDR3 is 15 residues. CDR3 residues: CASSPDGTVYTEAFF. The CDR3 DNA reads TGTGCCAGCAGCCCTGATGGGACGGTTTACACTGAAGCTTTCTTT.

This clonotype has at least ten counts. The chain employs TRBV2 and TRBJ1-4; D remains ambiguous. Germline CDR1 SNHLY, CDR2 FYNNEI. The CDR3 sequence is 17 residues long. Trimming took 1 base from V and 1 from J, leaving 13 bases between them. The CDR3 DNA follows: TGTGCCAGCAGTGAAGAAGGAAACAGCAGAACTAATGAAAAACTGTTTTTT. Protein product: CASSEEGNSRTNEKLFF.

The V gene is TRBV7-2, the J gene TRBJ2-7; the D gene is possibly TRBD2 (5 bases). Germline values: CDR1 SGHTA, CDR2 FQGNSA. V was trimmed by 2 bases and J by 7 bases, leaving 15 bases between them. The CDR3 has 14 residues. CDR3 DNA: TGTGCCAGCAGCTTATTAGATCCCCCGGGGGAGCAGTACTTC. It codes for CASSLLDPPGEQYF.

Ten or more counts support this clonotype. This chain uses TRBV6-4 with TRBJ2-2; no clear D gene. V lost 2 bases and J 0 bases, leaving 1 base between the germline ends. From germline, CDR1 is MRHNA and CDR2 SNTAGT. The CDR3 consists of 13 residues. This CDR3 reads CASSDTNTGELFF. The CDR3 DNA reads as TGTGCCAGCAGTGACACGAACACCGGGGAGCTGTTTTTT.

As for this clonotype: A much larger clone differs by one base, so this may be a read error. The gene calls are TRBV7-9 and TRBJ2-1; D not certain. Germline CDR1 is SEHNR and CDR2 is FQNEAQ (reference sequence). The length of the CDR3 is 13 residues. CDR3 DNA sequence: TGTGCCAGCAGCGGATCGATTCACAATGAGCAGTCCTTC. Translating gives CASSGSIHNEQSF.

This clonotype has only a few counts. The chain joins TRBV29-1 to TRBJ2-7; 8 positions agree with TRBD1. The length of the CDR3 is 15 residues. After removal of 6 bases from V and 2 bases from J, the junction contained 12 bases not matched to a gene. From germline, CDR1 is SQVTM and CDR2 ANQGSEA. CDR3 residues: CSVATGTGLAYEQYF. The CDR3 DNA is TGCAGCGTGGCCACCGGGACAGGTCTTGCCTACGAGCAGTACTTC.

This clonotype was detected only a few times. V and J are TRBV2 and TRBJ2-3; D may be TRBD1 (5 bases). V was pared by 2 bases and J by 4 bases, with 13 bases between. The CDR3 has 15 amino acids. Germline V gene lookup returns CDR1 SNHLY and CDR2 FYNNEI. CDR3 DNA sequence: TGTGCCAGCAGTGAACCCCAGGGTAGAGCAGATACGCAGTATTTT. Amino acids: CASSEPQGRADTQYF.

With regard to this clonotype: A much bigger clone sits one base away, suggesting this may be a read error. The rearrangement joins TRBV6-6 to TRBJ2-1, with D perhaps matching TRBD2 (6 bases). The germline V gene encodes CDR1 MNHNY and CDR2 SVGAGI (reference sequence). The CDR3 consists of 12 residues. The CDR3 region is CASGYSGDEQFF. CDR3 nucleotides: TGTGCCAGCGGTTACTCGGGAGACGAGCAGTTCTTC.

The sample holds many counts of this clonotype. V and J are TRBV6-6 and TRBJ1-1; 8 positions agree with TRBD1. Germline loops: CDR1 MNHNY, CDR2 SVGAGI (reference sequence). This CDR3 comprises 12 residues. The junction had 5 bases not matched to a gene; V was cut back by 6 bases and J by 8 bases. Here the CDR3 DNA reads TGTGCCAGCAGAGAAGGACAGGGAGAAGCTTTCTTT. It yields the protein CASREGQGEAFF.

The sample holds many counts of this clonotype. The chain recombines TRBV28 with TRBJ1-1; D is uncertain. This CDR3 spans 12 amino acids. V dropped 6 bases and J dropped 0 bases, with 5 bases sitting between them. Germline V gene data show CDR1 as MDHEN and CDR2 as SYDVKM. The CDR3 nucleotides are TGTGCCAGCAGAGATTTGAACACTGAAGCTTTCTTT. Residues: CASRDLNTEAFF.

J is TRBJ2-3 and V is TRBV7-6; 8 positions match TRBD2. The CDR3 length is 15 residues. Germline V lookup: CDR1 SGHVS, CDR2 FNYEAQ. Trimming removed 7 bases from V and 5 bases from J; junction bases left unmatched: 11. This chain's CDR3 is CASTTVAGSGDTQYF. CDR3 nucleotide sequence: TGTGCCAGCACCACAGTAGCGGGAAGTGGAGATACGCAGTATTTT.

The rearrangement links TRBV13 to TRBJ1-1; tentative D call: TRBD1 (5 bases). The CDR3 sequence is 13 residues long. CDR1 and CDR2 from the germline V gene are PRHDT and FYEKMQ (reference sequence). V was pared by 2 bases and J by 11 bases, with 15 bases between. The CDR3 reads CASSLNRYGRAFF. Written as DNA, the CDR3 is TGTGCCAGCAGCTTAAACAGGTACGGTAGGGCTTTCTTT.

At least ten counts were recorded for this clonotype. The chain is built from TRBV5-6 and TRBJ2-2, with 7 bases lining up with TRBD1. The ends lost 1 base at V and 3 bases at J; junction bases unmatched: 3. CDR1 is SGHDT, CDR2 YYEEEE, per germline. The CDR3 spans 15 residues. DNA of the CDR3: TGTGCCAGCAGCTTGAGGGGGCAATACACCGGGGAGCTGTTTTTT. Its translation is CASSLRGQYTGELFF.

The rearrangement uses TRBV7-9 and TRBJ2-7; D possibly uses TRBD1 or TRBD2 (5 bases each). CDR1 and CDR2 from the germline V gene are SEHNR and FQNEAQ (reference sequence). V gave up 2 bases and J gave up 6 bases, with 11 bases separating them. CDR3 length: 13 residues. The CDR3 coding sequence is TGTGCCAGCAGCTTATCCTGGGACGGCGAGCAGTACTTC. Translation: CASSLSWDGEQYF.

This clonotype was observed at least ten times. The chain employs TRBV13 and TRBJ2-5; no reliable D call. The ends were cut back, 7 bases at V and 4 bases at J, with 16 bases in the middle. The germline V gene has CDR1 PRHDT and CDR2 FYEKMQ (reference sequence). CDR3 length: 14 amino acids. CDR3 in amino acids: CASTIVGSPETQYF. CDR3 nucleotides: TGTGCCAGCACTATTGTAGGGTCCCCAGAGACCCAGTACTTC.

This clonotype showed up many times. The chain has TRBV20-1 and TRBJ1-1; maybe TRBD1 (5 bases). The CDR3 loop spans 13 amino acids. The germline V and J ends were trimmed by 5 bases and 0 bases, with 10 bases remaining between them. Germline lookup yields CDR1 DFQATT and CDR2 SNEGSKA (reference sequence). In nucleotides, the CDR3 is TGCAGTGCTGTCAGGGAAATGAACACTGAAGCTTTCTTT. This translates into CSAVREMNTEAFF.

A note on this clonotype: This sequence may be a read error, since a much larger clone differs from it by one base. The V gene is TRBV4-3, the J gene TRBJ2-3; D unclear. The CDR3 length is 14 residues. The V end lost 0 bases, the J end lost 4 bases, and 8 bases lay between the germline ends. Per germline, CDR1 LGHNA and CDR2 YSLEER. The CDR3 here is CASSQEFAADTQYF. Written as DNA, the CDR3 is TGCGCCAGCAGCCAAGAGTTTGCTGCAGATACGCAGTATTTT.

This clonotype was detected ten times or more. The chain combines TRBV27 with TRBJ1-4, with D uncertain. Per germline, CDR1 MNHEY and CDR2 SMNVEV (reference sequence). This CDR3 has 14 residues. Trimming removed 2 bases at V and 6 bases at J, with 10 bases between. The CDR3 loop reads CASSLGRSHEKLFF. CDR3 in DNA: TGTGCCAGCAGTTTAGGCAGGAGCCATGAAAAACTGTTTTTT.

As regards this clonotype: A read error may be the cause here, since a much bigger clone is one base away. The gene calls are TRBV6-2 or TRBV6-3 and TRBJ2-6; 10 nucleotides match TRBD1. The V gene's germline CDR1 is MNHEY and CDR2 SVGEGT. The CDR3 loop spans 17 amino acids. Trimming removed 3 bases from V and 3 bases from J; junction bases left unmatched: 5. CDR3 in amino acids: CASSYGTGVNGANVLTF. CDR3 coding DNA: TGTGCCAGCAGTTATGGGACAGGGGTAAATGGGGCCAACGTCCTGACTTTC.

This clonotype turned up a few times. This chain connects TRBV7-2 to TRBJ2-7, with a weak D call TRBD2 (6 bases). The CDR3 has 16 amino acids. CDR1 and CDR2 (germline): SGHTA, FQGNSA. The ends were cut back, 0 bases at V and 0 bases at J, with 12 bases in the middle. The CDR3 DNA follows: TGTGCCAGCAGCTTAGCTACGGGCGGGGCCTCCTACGAGCAGTACTTC. It encodes CASSLATGGASYEQYF.